This TCR beta chain was profiled in a study of tissue T cells after allogeneic stem cell transplantation. TCRdb's copy holds only in-frame clones and misses some; the assay was immunoSEQ multiplex PCR. The sample includes 2,000 to 2,500 clones, about 75% of them seen just once. Enrolled prospectively were adult allogeneic hematopoietic cell transplant recipients whose graft-versus-host disease was steroid-refractory. Median post-mortem interval was around 10 hours for GI, liver, skin and lymphoid tissues. Study-level findings and limits: Anatomically similar tissues had similar TCR repertoires within each patient. Few T cell clones were shared across patients, but motif clusters showed tissue-specific shared signatures.

Germline V CDR1 and CDR2: LNHNV, YYDKDF (reference sequence). The V segment lost 0 bases and the J segment 7 bases; nucleotides outside the gene matches: 7. The CDR3 has 16 amino acids. Comment on this clone: What it binds is not known.

The origin of this receptor is a male patient aged 35 to 69 with steroid-refractory graft-versus-host disease after an allogeneic stem cell transplant. A subset of T cells may come from the graft donor. The V call is TRBV15, the J call TRBJ1-5; TRBD1 aligns across 9 bases. The starting material was ileal tissue, obtained at autopsy. The CDR3 DNA is TGTGCCACCAGCAGAGATCAGGGACAGGGAAGCCAGCCCCAGCATTTT. Residues: CATSRDQGQGSQPQHF. Variable domain in full (rest from reference TRBV15 and TRBJ1-5): DAMVIQNPRYQVTQFGKPVTLSCSQTLNHNVMYWYQQKSSQAPKLLFHYYDKDFNNEADTPDNFQSRRPNTSFCFLDIRSPGLGDTAMYLCATSRDQGQGSQPQHFGDGTRLSIL.